The 32 T cell receptor beta chains below all came from one sample that was sequenced in a study of cytomegalovirus exposure and HLA in healthy donors. Primers for the PCR totalled 60 Vbeta and 13 Jbeta. The method was immunoSEQ multiplex PCR; TCRdb's version includes in-frame clones alone and lacks a portion of them. This sample has approximately 180,000 clones, with around 79% found just once. The sample comprised PBMCs. The receptors stem from a woman aged 45-59 years in good health and CMV-seronegative.

This rearrangement joins TRBV28 to TRBJ1-5; 7 bases line up with TRBD1. With 2 bases clipped from V and 2 bases from J, the junction kept 0 bases outside the gene matches. This CDR3 has 14 residues. Germline V gene lookup returns CDR1 MDHEN and CDR2 SYDVKM. The DNA of the CDR3 is TGTGCCAGCAGTTTAGGGACAGGCAATCAGCCCCAGCATTTT. Its protein is CASSLGTGNQPQHF.

V is TRBV9 and J is TRBJ1-3; D perhaps matches TRBD1 (6 bases). V dropped 3 bases and J dropped 6 bases, with 10 bases sitting between them. The CDR3 has 13 residues. Germline V lookup: CDR1 SGDLS, CDR2 YYNGEE. Here the CDR3 DNA reads TGTGCCAGCAGCGGAAGGGGGACAAACACCATATATTTT. Its protein product is CASSGRGTNTIYF. Combining the CDR3 with reference TRBV9 and TRBJ1-3 gives the whole variable domain DSGVTQTPKHLITATGQRVTLRCSPRSGDLSVYWYQQSLDQGLQFLIQYYNGEERAKGNILERFSAQQFPDLHSELNLSSLELGDSALYFCASSGRGTNTIYFGEGSWLTVV.

V usage is TRBV4-1 and J usage is TRBJ2-1, with 7 nucleotides matching TRBD1. Per germline, CDR1 MGHRA and CDR2 YSYEKL. V shed 0 bases and J 9 bases; nucleotides not matched to a gene: 11. The CDR3 loop spans 16 amino acids. The CDR3 DNA is TGCGCCAGCAGCCAAGAGAGGGGGCCCGATCGGGGTGAGCAGTTCTTC. This codes for CASSQERGPDRGEQFF.

This clone was counted once. CDR3 in amino acids: CASSFQENTEAFF. For the CDR3, the DNA is TGTGCCAGCAGTTTCCAGGAGAACACTGAAGCTTTCTTT. V usage is TRBV27 and J usage is TRBJ1-1; D remains unclear. Germline-derived CDR1 and CDR2 are MNHEY and SMNVEV (reference sequence). V dropped 3 bases and J dropped 1 base, with 6 bases sitting between them. The CDR3 spans 13 residues.

V and J are TRBV19 and TRBJ2-2; the match to TRBD1 covers 10 bases. The CDR3 consists of 14 residues. CDR1 and CDR2 (germline): LNHDA, SQIVND (reference sequence). The V and J ends lost 7 bases and 3 bases, in that order; junction bases with no gene match: 2. The CDR3 here is CASIGTGDTGELFF. CDR3 DNA sequence: TGTGCCAGTATAGGGACAGGGGACACCGGGGAGCTGTTTTTT.

This sequence joins TRBV7-2 and TRBJ2-2; TRBD2 matches 10 bases. In germline, CDR1 is SGHTA, CDR2 FQGNSA. The V gene end was trimmed by 2 bases and the J gene end by 6 bases; junction bases not matched to a gene: 6. This CDR3 region has 16 residues. CDR3 sequence reads: CASSLRPTSGSGELFF. The CDR3 DNA is TGTGCCAGCAGCTTAAGGCCGACTAGCGGGTCCGGGGAGCTGTTTTTT.

The rearrangement uses TRBV6-6 and TRBJ1-6, with 8 bases fitting TRBD1. Looked up from germline, CDR1 is MNHNY and CDR2 is SVGAGI (reference sequence). This CDR3 comprises 12 residues. The V gene end was trimmed by 8 bases and the J gene end by 8 bases; junction bases not matched to a gene: 2. DNA for the CDR3: TGTGCCAGCGGGGGACAGGATTCACCCCTCCACTTT. It specifies CASGGQDSPLHF.

The CDR3 reads CASRAGAANTGELFF. The CDR3 DNA is TGCGCCAGCAGGGCGGGGGCCGCGAACACCGGGGAGCTGTTTTTT. The chain carries TRBV4-3 and TRBJ2-2, with D possibly TRBD2 on 7 matching bases. Germline V gene data show CDR1 as LGHNA and CDR2 as YSLEER. This CDR3 is 15 amino acids long. V lost 6 bases, J lost 0 bases, and 11 bases lay in between.

V usage is TRBV5-1 and J usage is TRBJ1-4; D is possibly TRBD1 (5 bases). V was trimmed by 1 base and J by 5 bases, leaving 9 bases between them. Germline V gives CDR1 SGHRS, CDR2 YFSETQ. This CDR3 is built from 14 residues. Written as DNA, the CDR3 is TGCGCCAGCAGCTTGAGGGGAATAAATGAAAAACTGTTTTTT. Translation: CASSLRGINEKLFF. The full variable domain, with the rest looked up from reference TRBV5-1 and TRBJ1-4, is KAGVTQTPRYLIKTRGQQVTLSCSPISGHRSVSWYQQTPGQGLQFLFEYFSETQRNKGNFPGRFSGRQFSNSRSEMNVSTLELGDSALYLCASSLRGINEKLFFGSGTQLSVL.

The rearrangement uses TRBV28 and TRBJ1-2, with TRBD1 matching over 10 bases. The CDR3 runs to 17 residues. The trim removed 4 bases at V and 1 base at J, leaving 9 bases unmatched. Germline CDR1 reads MDHEN; CDR2 reads SYDVKM. This chain's CDR3 is CASSSPLGQGDNYGYTF. CDR3 sequence (DNA): TGTGCCAGCAGTTCCCCTCTCGGACAGGGGGATAACTATGGCTACACCTTC.

V is TRBV5-6 and J is TRBJ2-5; TRBD1 matches at 7 bases. The germline V gene encodes CDR1 SGHDT and CDR2 YYEEEE. J gave up 5 bases and V 4 bases, and 11 bases lay outside the gene matches. This CDR3 has 15 amino acids. The CDR3 bases are TGTGCCAGCAGCCTCGACAGGGACGAGCGGGAGACCCAGTACTTC. It encodes CASSLDRDERETQYF.

The chain is built from TRBV13 and TRBJ2-3, with D possibly matching TRBD1 (5 bases). The CDR3 runs to 14 residues. Germline CDR1 PRHDT, CDR2 FYEKMQ (reference sequence). V was pared by 0 bases and J by 5 bases, with 9 bases between. The CDR3 region has the DNA TGTGCCAGCAGCTTAGGACAGGTTGGAGATACGCAGTATTTT. This encodes CASSLGQVGDTQYF.

The V call is TRBV18, the J call TRBJ1-2, with D perhaps matching TRBD1 (5 bases). V lost 2 bases and J 4 bases, leaving 17 bases between the germline ends. From germline, CDR1 is KGHSH and CDR2 LQKENI. The CDR3 loop spans 16 amino acids. CDR3: CASSPIVGVGSYGYTF. The CDR3, as DNA: TGTGCCAGCTCACCAATAGTAGGGGTGGGTAGCTATGGCTACACCTTC.

This clone was found a few times. The gene calls are TRBV11-2 and TRBJ2-2, with a tentative D call TRBD2 (5 bases). CDR3 length equals 17 residues. Germline CDR1 SGHAT, CDR2 FQNNGV. Trimming pared 5 bases from V and 1 base from J, leaving 17 bases between. The CDR3 region has the DNA TGTGCCAGCAGCCCCCCGGTGGTAGGGAGGAACACCGGGGAGCTGTTTTTT. Protein sequence: CASSPPVVGRNTGELFF.

The rearrangement links TRBV5-1 to TRBJ1-1, with 7 nucleotides matching TRBD1. Per the germline V gene, CDR1 is SGHRS and CDR2 is YFSETQ. The V and J ends lost 5 bases and 1 base, in that order; junction bases with no gene match: 5. The CDR3 is 14 amino acids. The CDR3 is CASSKGQPNTEAFF. In DNA form, the CDR3 reads TGCGCCAGCAGTAAGGGACAGCCGAACACTGAAGCTTTCTTT.

The rearrangement joins TRBV9 to TRBJ2-3, with TRBD2 matching 8 bases. The CDR3 extends over 14 amino acids. J lost 1 base, V lost 3 bases, and 1 base had no gene match. Germline V lookup: CDR1 SGDLS, CDR2 YYNGEE. CDR3 residues: CASSATSGTDTQYF. The DNA for the CDR3 is TGTGCCAGCAGCGCGACTAGCGGCACAGATACGCAGTATTTT.

V and J are TRBV25-1 and TRBJ1-1; 12 nucleotides line up with TRBD1. Germline V gives CDR1 MGHDK, CDR2 SYGVNS. This CDR3 comprises 14 residues. V shed 6 bases, J shed 7 bases, and the junction held 6 bases outside the gene matches. The CDR3 DNA is TGTGCCAGCAGAGGGGACAGGGGGCTGGGTGAAGCTTTCTTT. Amino acids: CASRGDRGLGEAFF.

V gene TRBV18 combines with J gene TRBJ1-1; weak D call: TRBD1 (6 bases). The CDR3 consists of 16 residues. CDR1 and CDR2 (germline): KGHSH, LQKENI. V dropped 1 base and J dropped 1 base, with 13 bases sitting between them. CDR3 DNA sequence: TGTGCCAGCTCACCACTCCCCCCAGGGGCGAACACTGAAGCTTTCTTT. Translated, it gives CASSPLPPGANTEAFF.

The chain carries TRBV7-9 and TRBJ1-2; the match to TRBD1 covers 8 bases. CDR3 length equals 14 residues. Per germline, CDR1 SEHNR and CDR2 FQNEAQ (reference sequence). V was pared by 5 bases and J by 7 bases, with 9 bases of the junction left unmatched. CDR3 sequence: CASSPGQVAAGYTF. The DNA for the CDR3 is TGTGCCAGCAGCCCGGGACAGGTGGCGGCTGGCTACACCTTC.

The V gene is TRBV7-2, the J gene TRBJ2-7; no reliable D call. CDR3 size: 15 residues. Between the trimmed V and J ends, which lost 5 bases and 6 bases, there was a span of 20 bases. CDR1 is SGHTA, CDR2 FQGNSA, per germline. Here the CDR3 reads CASSPEVGFRSEQYF. The CDR3 region has the DNA TGTGCCAGCAGCCCAGAGGTAGGTTTTCGGAGCGAGCAGTACTTC.

The chain uses TRBV29-1 and TRBJ2-7; 13 positions agree with TRBD2. Trimming removed 6 bases from V and 6 bases from J; junction bases left unmatched: 5. The CDR3 extends over 13 amino acids. In germline, CDR1 is SQVTM, CDR2 ANQGSEA. The CDR3 DNA is TGCAGCGTGAGGACTAGCGGGAGTGGCGAGCAGTACTTC. It codes for CSVRTSGSGEQYF.

Comment on this clone: Relative to the germline gene, one junction end is altered; a read error may explain this. The gene calls are TRBV5-1 and TRBJ2-5; 14 bases are a match to TRBD2. The germline gives CDR1 SGHRS, CDR2 YFSETQ. This CDR3 region has 13 residues. CDR3 loop: CASSGGTSGGSNF. The CDR3 bases are TGCGCCAGCAGCGGGGGGACTAGCGGGGGTTCGAACTTC.

The chain recombines TRBV7-2 with TRBJ1-2; a possible D gene is TRBD1 (6 bases). The germline CDR1 and CDR2 sequences are SGHTA and FQGNSA. The CDR3 consists of 13 residues. With 5 bases removed from V and 2 bases from J, the gap between germline ends came to 9 bases. CDR3 residues: CASSRDTNYGYTF. DNA for the CDR3: TGTGCCAGCAGCCGGGACACCAACTATGGCTACACCTTC. The full variable domain, rest sourced from reference TRBV7-2 and TRBJ1-2, is GAGVSQSPSNKVTEKGKDVELRCDPISGHTALYWYRQSLGQGLEFLIYFQGNSAPDKSGLPSDRFSAERTGGSVSTLTIQRTQQEDSAVYLCASSRDTNYGYTFGSGTRLTVV.

V gene TRBV6-5 combines with J gene TRBJ1-1; a possible D gene is TRBD1 (5 bases). The length of the CDR3 is 15 residues. Between the trimmed V and J ends, which lost 5 bases and 3 bases, there was a span of 16 bases. Germline V lookup: CDR1 MNHEY, CDR2 SVGAGI. CDR3 DNA: TGTGCCAGCAGTCCTCGGCAGGGAAGGTACACTGAAGCTTTCTTT. Translating gives CASSPRQGRYTEAFF.

About this clone itself: Other DNA sequences within the sample encode an identical CDR3. The chain carries TRBV5-1 and TRBJ1-2; tentative D call: TRBD1 (6 bases). The CDR3 loop spans 13 amino acids. CDR1 and CDR2 (germline): SGHRS, YFSETQ. CDR3 residues: CATRDQGRYGYTF. The CDR3 DNA sequence: TGCGCGACGAGAGATCAGGGGAGATATGGCTACACCTTC.

The chain recombines TRBV7-8 with TRBJ1-3; D not certain. The CDR3 contains 15 residues. V was trimmed by 4 bases and J by 0 bases, leaving 10 bases between them. Germline CDR1 and CDR2: SGHVS and FQNEAQ. The CDR3 loop reads CASSSGSRSGNTIYF. The CDR3 DNA follows: TGTGCCAGCAGCTCCGGTTCCCGCTCTGGAAACACCATATATTTT.

The chain uses TRBV7-2 and TRBJ1-5; the D gene is possibly TRBD1 (5 bases). Germline CDR1 and CDR2: SGHTA and FQGNSA. The CDR3 is 17 amino acids. V was clipped by 6 bases and J by 3 bases, with 21 bases between them. CDR3 nucleotide sequence: TGTGCCAGCAGTTTAACAGGTTTCGAGGCTAACAATCAGCCCCAGCATTTT. It specifies CASSLTGFEANNQPQHF.

This sequence joins TRBV7-9 and TRBJ2-7; D not resolved. Germline V gene lookup returns CDR1 SEHNR and CDR2 FQNEAQ (reference sequence). The CDR3 length is 14 residues. Between the trimmed V and J ends, which lost 0 bases and 4 bases, there was a span of 10 bases. CDR3 in amino acids: CASSLALTEYEQYF. The DNA for the CDR3 is TGTGCCAGCAGCTTAGCCTTGACTGAGTACGAGCAGTACTTC.

Points on this clone: The junction departs from the called germline gene at one end, perhaps through a read error. The rearrangement uses TRBV7-9 and TRBJ2-7; the match to TRBD1 covers 7 bases. This CDR3 contains 15 residues. Germline CDR1 SEHNR, CDR2 FQNEAQ (reference sequence). The CDR3 coding sequence is TGTTCCAGCAGCTCCCCTGACAGGGATACCTACGAGCAGTACTTC. Protein sequence: CSSSSPDRDTYEQYF.

V is TRBV9 and J is TRBJ2-3; 15 positions match TRBD2. The V segment lost 0 bases and the J segment 1 base; nucleotides outside the gene matches: 6. This CDR3 is 19 amino acids long. Germline V gives CDR1 SGDLS, CDR2 YYNGEE. DNA for the CDR3: TGTGCCAGCAGCGTAGAGGGACTAGCGGGAGGTCCGCGCACAGATACGCAGTATTTT. Translation gives CASSVEGLAGGPRTDTQYF.

The rearrangement links TRBV7-2 to TRBJ2-3, with 7 bases identical to TRBD1. The length of the CDR3 is 15 residues. Looked up from germline, CDR1 is SGHTA and CDR2 is FQGNSA. V lost 5 bases and J lost 2; bases outside the gene matches: 7. The chain's CDR3 is CASSRTGVDTDTQYF. The CDR3 region has the DNA TGTGCCAGCAGCCGTACAGGGGTAGACACAGATACGCAGTATTTT.

The J gene is TRBJ2-5, the V gene TRBV30; 8 nucleotides match TRBD1. The CDR3 sequence is 10 residues long. V was clipped by 8 bases and J by 11 bases; unmatched bases: 7. From germline, CDR1 is GTSNPN and CDR2 SVGIG (reference sequence). The CDR3 DNA is TGTGCCCCGGACAGGGATCAGCAGTACTTC. The encoded protein is CAPDRDQQYF.